Each of the 25 T cell receptor beta chains below was sequenced from the same sample in a study of OX40 agonist ivuxolimab in advanced cancers. Profiling relied on immunoSEQ multiplex PCR, and the TCRdb table lists in-frame clones only, not all of them. The sample contains some 41,000 clones, about 88% of which appear only once. Source: CD4+ or CD8+ T cells sorted from blood, taken in a trial of the OX40 agonist ivuxolimab. The receptors were gathered from an adult with an advanced solid tumor such as melanoma, head and neck, liver or kidney cancer.

The rearrangement links TRBV6-1 to TRBJ2-5, with 9 bases fitting TRBD1. The J call may be in error: the DNA end matches TRBJ2-7 better. CDR3 length: 14 amino acids. Germline assignment: CDR1 MNHNS and CDR2 SASEGT. CDR3 residues: CASTHQGQGYEQYF. CDR3 in DNA: TGTGCCAGCACCCATCAGGGACAGGGTTACGAGCAGTACTTC.

In its sample, this clone was seen once. The chain employs TRBV18 and TRBJ2-2; TRBD1 is a possible D gene (6 bases). The CDR3 runs 15 residues. V was pared by 5 bases and J by 0 bases, with 10 bases between. CDR1 is KGHSH and CDR2 is LQKENI in the germline V gene. The CDR3 here is CASSADRTNTGELFF. Here the CDR3 DNA reads TGTGCCAGCTCAGCTGACAGGACGAACACCGGGGAGCTGTTTTTT.

V is TRBV7-2 and J is TRBJ2-1; no reliable D call. V lost 3 bases and J 8 bases, leaving 11 bases between the germline ends. The length of the CDR3 is 13 residues. The germline V gene has CDR1 SGHTA and CDR2 FQGNSA. CDR3 region: CASSFTMKDEQFF. CDR3 DNA: TGTGCCAGCAGCTTCACTATGAAAGATGAGCAGTTCTTC.

V gene TRBV6-6 combines with J gene TRBJ1-6, with no clear D. V was shortened by 5 bases and J by 6 bases, with 11 bases between the two germline ends. Looked up from germline, CDR1 is MNHNY and CDR2 is SVGAGI (reference sequence). CDR3 length: 14 amino acids. DNA for the CDR3: TGTGCCAGCAGTCCTCCAGACTCTAATTCACCCCTCCACTTT. Residues: CASSPPDSNSPLHF.

The chain combines TRBV7-2 with TRBJ2-3, with unresolved D. V was pared by 1 base and J by 7 bases, with 6 bases between. This CDR3 contains 12 residues. CDR1 and CDR2 from the germline V gene are SGHTA and FQGNSA. CDR3 DNA: TGTGCCAGCAGCTTAGGAGGAAATACGCAGTATTTT. Its translation: CASSLGGNTQYF.

The V and J genes are TRBV7-3 and TRBJ2-1; D gene unclear. CDR3 size: 11 residues. CDR1 and CDR2 from the germline V gene are SGHTA and FQGTGA. V gave up 5 bases and J gave up 5 bases, with 4 bases separating them. CDR3 protein: CASSLDNEQFF. Here the CDR3 DNA reads TGTGCCAGCAGCCTCGACAATGAGCAGTTCTTC.

The chain uses TRBV7-3 and TRBJ2-3; 13 nucleotides agree with TRBD2. The CDR3 is 15 residues long. J was trimmed by 4 bases and V by 5 bases; bases with no gene match: 3. Germline V lookup: CDR1 SGHTA, CDR2 FQGTGA. The CDR3 DNA reads TGTGCCAGCAGCCGAACTAGCGGGGGGGCAGATACGCAGTATTTT. Its protein product is CASSRTSGGADTQYF.

This clone was seen a single time. The V call is TRBV18, the J call TRBJ2-5, with D perhaps TRBD2 (5 bases). Per the germline V gene, CDR1 is KGHSH and CDR2 is LQKENI. The CDR3 is 15 amino acids. The V and J ends lost 5 bases and 11 bases respectively, with 24 bases between them. CDR3 in amino acids: CASSSQNGRGKEQYF. CDR3 coding DNA: TGTGCCAGCTCATCCCAGAACGGGCGAGGGAAAGAGCAGTACTTC.

The V and J genes are TRBV6-1 and TRBJ1-6, with D possibly being TRBD1 (5 bases). The CDR3 extends over 17 amino acids. Trimming left V 0 bases short and J 6 bases short, with 15 bases between. Germline CDR1 MNHNS, CDR2 SASEGT. The CDR3 protein is CASSEAGGLIGNSPLHF. The CDR3 nucleotides read TGTGCCAGCAGTGAAGCGGGGGGTCTTATTGGTAATTCACCCCTCCACTTT.

In this sample, this clone turned up once. This sequence joins TRBV11-2 and TRBJ1-4; D is possibly TRBD1 (5 bases). Per the germline V gene, CDR1 is SGHAT and CDR2 is FQNNGV. This CDR3 region has 17 residues. V was cut by 2 bases and J by 8 bases, with 21 bases left in between. CDR3 amino acids: CASSLILPNRNEEKLFF. The DNA of the CDR3 is TGTGCCAGCAGCTTAATATTACCGAACAGGAATGAGGAAAAACTGTTTTTT.

This clone was observed a handful of times. The CDR3 sequence is CASRRDRGLLGNTEAFF. CDR3 DNA sequence: TGTGCCAGCAGGAGGGACAGGGGCCTTCTTGGGAACACTGAAGCTTTCTTT. V usage is TRBV27 and J usage is TRBJ1-1; the match to TRBD1 covers 10 bases. Trimming cost V 6 bases and J 1 base; bases outside gene matches: 11. CDR1 is MNHEY and CDR2 is SMNVEV in the germline V gene (reference sequence). The CDR3 spans 17 residues.

A single count supports this clone. This chain uses TRBV4-2 with TRBJ1-1; unclear D gene. CDR1 is LGHNA, CDR2 YNFKEQ, per germline. V was clipped by 6 bases and J by 0 bases, with 8 bases between them. This CDR3 spans 13 amino acids. The DNA for the CDR3 is TGTGCCAGCAGGCGAACTATGAACACTGAAGCTTTCTTT. Encoded protein: CASRRTMNTEAFF.

The chain is built from TRBV7-9 and TRBJ2-7; no reliable D call. This CDR3 region has 13 residues. V was trimmed by 0 bases and J by 3 bases, leaving 6 bases between them. In germline, CDR1 is SEHNR, CDR2 FQNEAQ (reference sequence). CDR3 amino acids: CASSLAVSYEQYF. Here the CDR3 DNA reads TGTGCCAGCAGCTTAGCGGTAAGCTACGAGCAGTACTTC.

This clone was observed a single time. The chain employs TRBV30 and TRBJ1-2; TRBD1 matches at 7 bases. Per the germline V gene, CDR1 is GTSNPN and CDR2 is SVGIG (reference sequence). Losses at the gene ends were 7 bases for V and 7 bases for J; bases not matched to a gene: 9. The CDR3 is 12 amino acids. DNA for the CDR3: TGTGCCTTTGACAGGGCCGAAACTGGCTACACCTTC. Its translation is CAFDRAETGYTF.

This clone was counted a single time. The DNA of the CDR3 is TGCAGCGTCACGACCGGGACATCGAATGGCTACACCTTC. It encodes CSVTTGTSNGYTF. The V call is TRBV29-1, the J call TRBJ1-2; D may be TRBD1 (6 bases). Germline V gene lookup returns CDR1 SQVTM and CDR2 ANQGSEA. Trimming removed 6 bases at V and 6 bases at J, with 17 bases between. This CDR3 is 13 amino acids long.

This chain links TRBV7-9 with TRBJ1-2; TRBD1 aligns across 7 bases. The CDR3 covers 13 residues. Germline V CDR1 and CDR2: SEHNR, FQNEAQ (reference sequence). Trimming removed 7 bases from V and 4 bases from J; junction bases left unmatched: 6. CDR3 loop: CASNPRDSYGYTF. CDR3 coding DNA: TGTGCCAGCAATCCCAGGGACAGCTATGGCTACACCTTC.

V and J are TRBV9 and TRBJ2-1; 8 bases map to TRBD2. V lost 3 bases to trimming and J lost 7 bases; unmatched junction nucleotides: 6. The CDR3 contains 14 residues. CDR1 is SGDLS and CDR2 is YYNGEE in the germline V gene. Written as DNA, the CDR3 is TGTGCCAGCAGCGACCCGGGACTAGAGAATGAGCAGTTCTTC. As protein: CASSDPGLENEQFF. The full variable domain, with the rest looked up from reference TRBV9 and TRBJ2-1, is DSGVTQTPKHLITATGQRVTLRCSPRSGDLSVYWYQQSLDQGLQFLIQYYNGEERAKGNILERFSAQQFPDLHSELNLSSLELGDSALYFCASSDPGLENEQFFGPGTRLTVL.

The rearrangement joins TRBV4-3 to TRBJ2-1; D possibly corresponds to TRBD1 (7 bases). V was cut by 0 bases and J by 1 base, with 10 bases left in between. CDR3 length: 16 amino acids. Germline V gives CDR1 LGHNA, CDR2 YSLEER. The CDR3 loop is CASSQDQGGSYNEQFF. The CDR3 coding sequence is TGCGCCAGCAGCCAAGATCAGGGGGGATCCTACAATGAGCAGTTCTTC.

The CDR3 loop reads CASSSRTAVNYGYTF. CDR3 in DNA: TGTGCCAGCAGTTCCCGGACAGCAGTCAACTATGGCTACACCTTC. The rearrangement links TRBV7-2 to TRBJ1-2; a possible D gene is TRBD1 (6 bases). Looked up from germline, CDR1 is SGHTA and CDR2 is FQGNSA. CDR3 length equals 15 residues. The germline V and J ends were trimmed by 6 bases and 2 bases, with 16 bases remaining between them.

The chain is built from TRBV5-8 and TRBJ2-1, with TRBD2 matching over 8 bases. CDR3 length: 18 residues. V dropped 4 bases and J dropped 3; count of bases not matched to a gene: 15. From germline, CDR1 is SGHTS and CDR2 YDEGEE. In DNA form, the CDR3 reads TGTGCCAGCAGCCACCTCTCCGCCGGGGGGGCCTTCTACAATGAGCAGTTCTTC. It translates to CASSHLSAGGAFYNEQFF.

The chain recombines TRBV4-2 with TRBJ2-5; D tentatively reads TRBD1 or TRBD2 (6 bases each). V lost 0 bases to trimming and J lost 2 bases, with 13 bases between them. In germline, CDR1 is LGHNA, CDR2 YNFKEQ. The CDR3 contains 16 residues. In DNA form, the CDR3 reads TGTGCCAGCAGCCAAGATGGGGGGCGGCGACAAGAGACCCAGTACTTC. This codes for CASSQDGGRRQETQYF.

This chain uses TRBV13 with TRBJ1-1; D unresolved. Germline V gene data show CDR1 as PRHDT and CDR2 as FYEKMQ (reference sequence). V lost 2 bases, J lost 0 bases, and 16 bases lay in between. This CDR3 is 17 amino acids long. The CDR3 spells CASSLRSLWAVNTEAFF. The CDR3 nucleotides read TGTGCCAGCAGCTTACGGTCATTATGGGCAGTGAACACTGAAGCTTTCTTT. The full variable domain, its missing parts supplied by reference TRBV13 and TRBJ1-1, is AAGVIQSPRHLIKEKRETATLKCYPIPRHDTVYWYQQGPGQDPQFLISFYEKMQSDKGSIPDRFSAQQFSDYHSELNMSSLELGDSALYFCASSLRSLWAVNTEAFFGQGTRLTVV.

V and J are TRBV18 and TRBJ2-1; 7 nucleotides match TRBD2. The CDR3 runs to 14 residues. Trimming took 8 bases from V and 6 from J; bases not matched to a gene: 10. Germline V gene data show CDR1 as KGHSH and CDR2 as LQKENI. The CDR3: CASRTSDGVNEQFF. In DNA form, the CDR3 reads TGTGCCAGCCGAACTAGCGACGGGGTCAATGAGCAGTTCTTC.

The CDR3 is CAWSSSYNSPLHF. In DNA, the CDR3 is TGTGCCTGGAGCAGCTCCTATAATTCACCCCTCCACTTT. V is TRBV30 and J is TRBJ1-6; D unclear. Germline CDR1 GTSNPN, CDR2 SVGIG (reference sequence). This CDR3 spans 13 amino acids. The germline V and J ends were trimmed by 3 bases and 0 bases, with 3 bases remaining between them.

V and J are TRBV4-3 and TRBJ2-5; D tentatively reads TRBD1 or TRBD2 (6 bases each). The CDR3 is 13 amino acids. The germline gives CDR1 LGHNA, CDR2 YSLEER. Trimming removed 0 bases from V and 8 bases from J, with 10 bases in between. The CDR3 spells CASSQEVGGTQYF. The CDR3 nucleotides read TGCGCCAGCAGCCAAGAGGTCGGGGGCACCCAGTACTTC.